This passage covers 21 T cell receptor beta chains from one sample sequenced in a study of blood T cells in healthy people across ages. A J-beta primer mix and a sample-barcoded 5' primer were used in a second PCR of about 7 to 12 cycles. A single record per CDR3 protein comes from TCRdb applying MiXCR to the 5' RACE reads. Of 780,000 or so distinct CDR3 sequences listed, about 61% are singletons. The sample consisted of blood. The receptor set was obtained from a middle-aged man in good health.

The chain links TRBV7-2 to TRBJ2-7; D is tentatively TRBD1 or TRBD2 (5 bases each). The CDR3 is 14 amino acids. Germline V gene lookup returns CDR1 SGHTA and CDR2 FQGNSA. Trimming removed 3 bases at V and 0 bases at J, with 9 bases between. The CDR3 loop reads CASSLGVTSYEQYF. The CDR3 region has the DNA TGTGCCAGCAGCTTGGGGGTGACCTCCTACGAGCAGTACTTC. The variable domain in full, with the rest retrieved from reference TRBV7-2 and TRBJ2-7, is GAGVSQSPSNKVTEKGKDVELRCDPISGHTALYWYRQSLGQGLEFLIYFQGNSAPDKSGLPSDRFSAERTGGSVSTLTIQRTQQEDSAVYLCASSLGVTSYEQYFGPGTRLTVT.

CDR3 sequence reads: CASSPGPRETQYF. The CDR3 nucleotides read TGTGCCAGCAGCCCGGGGCCTCGAGAGACCCAGTACTTC. The chain couples TRBV3-1 to TRBJ2-5; TRBD1 or TRBD2 may be the D gene (5 bases each). The CDR3 consists of 13 residues. V was shortened by 4 bases and J by 4 bases, with 10 bases between the two germline ends. Germline V gene lookup returns CDR1 LGHDT and CDR2 YNNKEL (reference sequence).

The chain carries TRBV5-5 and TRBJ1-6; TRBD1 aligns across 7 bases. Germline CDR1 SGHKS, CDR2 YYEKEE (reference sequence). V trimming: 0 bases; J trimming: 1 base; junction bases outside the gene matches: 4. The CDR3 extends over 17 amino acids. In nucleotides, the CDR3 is TGTGCCAGCAGCTTGGGCCAGGGGGAGTCCTATAATTCACCCCTCCACTTT. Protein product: CASSLGQGESYNSPLHF.

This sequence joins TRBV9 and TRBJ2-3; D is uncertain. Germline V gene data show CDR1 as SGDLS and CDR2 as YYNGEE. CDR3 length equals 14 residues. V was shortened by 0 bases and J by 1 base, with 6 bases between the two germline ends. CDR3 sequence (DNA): TGTGCCAGCAGCGTAGAGGTGCGCACAGATACGCAGTATTTT. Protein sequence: CASSVEVRTDTQYF.

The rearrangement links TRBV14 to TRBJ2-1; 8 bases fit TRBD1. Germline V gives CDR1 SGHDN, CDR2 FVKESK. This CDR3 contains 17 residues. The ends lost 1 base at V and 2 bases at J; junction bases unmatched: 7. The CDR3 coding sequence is TGTGCCAGCAGCCAAGCCCGGACAGGGAAGCCCTACAATGAGCAGTTCTTC. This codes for CASSQARTGKPYNEQFF.

In DNA form, the CDR3 reads TGCAGCGTAACCAGGGACACCGCTGGGAGTGAGCAGTTCTTC. As protein: CSVTRDTAGSEQFF. This chain connects TRBV29-1 to TRBJ2-1; maybe TRBD1 (6 bases). Germline values: CDR1 SQVTM, CDR2 ANQGSEA. Deletions cut 6 bases from V and 9 bases from J, with 21 bases between. The CDR3 extends over 14 amino acids.

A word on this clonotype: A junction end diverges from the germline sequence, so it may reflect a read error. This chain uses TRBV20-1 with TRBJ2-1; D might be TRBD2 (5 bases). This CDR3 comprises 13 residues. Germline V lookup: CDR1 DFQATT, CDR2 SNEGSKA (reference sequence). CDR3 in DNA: TGCAGTGCCAACGGGAACCACTACAATAAGCAGTTCTTC. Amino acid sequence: CSANGNHYNKQFF.

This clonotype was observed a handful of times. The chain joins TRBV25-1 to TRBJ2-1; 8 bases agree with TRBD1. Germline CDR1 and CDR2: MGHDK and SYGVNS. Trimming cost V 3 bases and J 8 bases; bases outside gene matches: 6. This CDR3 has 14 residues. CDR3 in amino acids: CASSDSGTGDEQFF. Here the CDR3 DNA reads TGTGCCAGCAGTGACTCCGGGACAGGAGATGAGCAGTTCTTC.

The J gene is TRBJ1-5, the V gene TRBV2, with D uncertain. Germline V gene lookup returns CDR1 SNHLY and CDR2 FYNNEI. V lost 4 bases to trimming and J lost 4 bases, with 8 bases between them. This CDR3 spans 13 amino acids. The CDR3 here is CASSGSPNQPQHF. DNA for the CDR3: TGTGCCAGCAGTGGTTCCCCTAATCAGCCCCAGCATTTT.

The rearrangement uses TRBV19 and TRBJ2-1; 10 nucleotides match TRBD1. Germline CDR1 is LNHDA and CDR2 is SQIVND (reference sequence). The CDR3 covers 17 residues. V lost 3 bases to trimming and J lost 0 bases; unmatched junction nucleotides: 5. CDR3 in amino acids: CASSMGRTGGSYNEQFF. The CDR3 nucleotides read TGTGCCAGTAGTATGGGACGGACAGGGGGCTCCTACAATGAGCAGTTCTTC.

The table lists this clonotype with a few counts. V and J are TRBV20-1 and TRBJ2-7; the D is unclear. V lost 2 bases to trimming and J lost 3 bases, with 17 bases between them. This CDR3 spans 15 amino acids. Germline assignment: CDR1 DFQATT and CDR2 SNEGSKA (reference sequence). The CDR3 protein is CSARSRSAGRYEQYF. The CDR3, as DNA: TGCAGTGCTAGATCTAGGAGCGCAGGTCGCTACGAGCAGTACTTC.

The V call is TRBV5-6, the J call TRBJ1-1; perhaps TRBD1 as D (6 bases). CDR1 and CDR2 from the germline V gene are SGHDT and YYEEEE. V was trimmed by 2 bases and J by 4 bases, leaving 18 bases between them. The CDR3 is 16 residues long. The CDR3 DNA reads TGTGCCAGCAGCTTCCTAGCGGGGGGCTACCGCACTGAAGCTTTCTTT. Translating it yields CASSFLAGGYRTEAFF.

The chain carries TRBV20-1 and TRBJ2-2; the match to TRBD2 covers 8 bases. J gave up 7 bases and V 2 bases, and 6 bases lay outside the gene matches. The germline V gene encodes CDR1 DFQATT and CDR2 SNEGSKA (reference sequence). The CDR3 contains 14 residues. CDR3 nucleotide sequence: TGCAGTGCTAGAACCGGGGGGGCGATCGGGGAGCTGTTTTTT. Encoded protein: CSARTGGAIGELFF.

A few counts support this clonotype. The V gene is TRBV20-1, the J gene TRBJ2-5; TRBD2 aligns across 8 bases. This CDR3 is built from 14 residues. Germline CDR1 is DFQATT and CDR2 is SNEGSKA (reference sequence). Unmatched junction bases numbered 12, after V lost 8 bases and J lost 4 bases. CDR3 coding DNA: TGCAGTCCCCCGGCCGGGGGGGCTCGAGAGACCCAGTACTTC. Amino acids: CSPPAGGARETQYF.

CDR3 bases: TGTGCCAGCAGCTGGAAGAACACTGAAGCTTTCTTT. Translating it yields CASSWKNTEAFF. The genes are TRBV7-2 and TRBJ1-1; D call uncertain. V lost 4 bases, J lost 1 base, and 4 bases lay in between. This CDR3 has 12 amino acids. The germline gives CDR1 SGHTA, CDR2 FQGNSA.

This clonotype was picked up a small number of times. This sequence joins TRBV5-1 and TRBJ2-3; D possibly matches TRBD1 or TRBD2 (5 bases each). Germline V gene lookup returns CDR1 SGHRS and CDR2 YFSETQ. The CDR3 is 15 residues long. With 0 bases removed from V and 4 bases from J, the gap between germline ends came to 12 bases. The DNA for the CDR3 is TGCGCCAGCAGCTTGGAGTCGGGGCGGGCAGATACGCAGTATTTT. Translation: CASSLESGRADTQYF.

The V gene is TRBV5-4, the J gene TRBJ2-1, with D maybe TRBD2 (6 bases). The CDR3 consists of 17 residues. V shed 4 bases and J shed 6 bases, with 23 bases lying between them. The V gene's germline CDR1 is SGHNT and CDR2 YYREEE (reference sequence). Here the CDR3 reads CASSGPETRGLANEQFF. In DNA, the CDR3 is TGTGCCAGCAGCGGACCCGAGACTAGAGGGCTGGCCAATGAGCAGTTCTTC.

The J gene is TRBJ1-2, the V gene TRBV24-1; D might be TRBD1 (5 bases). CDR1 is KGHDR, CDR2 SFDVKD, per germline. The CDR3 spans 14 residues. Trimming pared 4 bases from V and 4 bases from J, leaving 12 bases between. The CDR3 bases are TGTGCCACCAGTGAGCCCAGGGTGGCCTATGGCTACACCTTC. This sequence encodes CATSEPRVAYGYTF.

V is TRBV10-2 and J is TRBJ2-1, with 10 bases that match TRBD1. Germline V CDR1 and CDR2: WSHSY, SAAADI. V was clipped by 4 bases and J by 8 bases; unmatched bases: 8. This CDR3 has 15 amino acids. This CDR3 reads CASSVLGTGDHEQFF. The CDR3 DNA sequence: TGCGCCAGCAGTGTACTGGGGACAGGGGACCATGAGCAGTTCTTC.

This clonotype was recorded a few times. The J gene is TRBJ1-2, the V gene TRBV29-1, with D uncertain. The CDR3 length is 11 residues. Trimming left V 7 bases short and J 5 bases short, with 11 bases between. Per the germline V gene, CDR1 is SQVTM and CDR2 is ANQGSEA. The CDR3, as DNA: TGCAGCGCCCAGGAATCTTATGGCTACACCTTC. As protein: CSAQESYGYTF. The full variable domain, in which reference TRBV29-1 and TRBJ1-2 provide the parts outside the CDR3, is SAVISQKPSRDICQRGTSLTIQCQVDSQVTMMFWYRQQPGQSLTLIATANQGSEATYESGFVIDKFPISRPNLTFSTLTVSNMSPEDSSIYLCSAQESYGYTFGSGTRLTVV.

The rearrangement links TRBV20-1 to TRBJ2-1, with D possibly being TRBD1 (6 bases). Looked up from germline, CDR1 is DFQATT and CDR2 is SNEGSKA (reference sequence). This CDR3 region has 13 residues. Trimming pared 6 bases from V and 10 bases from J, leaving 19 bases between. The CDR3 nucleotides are TGCAGTGCCCCTCAAGTGGGGGCAGGCGAGCAGTTCTTC. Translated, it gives CSAPQVGAGEQFF.